The TCR beta chain under discussion was sequenced for a study of T cells in Graves' hyperthyroidism and ophthalmopathy. The table lists this clonotype with many counts. Regions amplified from RNA transcripts were the TCR beta CDR3 regions. First-round RT-PCR with HTBI primers amplified the TCR CDR3 region. Using its own MiXCR run on the multiplex PCR reads, TCRdb lists one record per CDR3 protein. The table has a few hundred thousand distinct CDR3 sequences, about a fifth seen once. The V end lost 10 bases, the J end lost 2 bases, and 17 bases lay between the germline ends. Germline loops: CDR1 MNHNS, CDR2 SASEGT. The CDR3 runs to 14 residues.

The gene calls are TRBV6-1 and TRBJ1-2, with D tentatively TRBD1 (5 bases). This TCR derives from a woman aged 18-35 years with Graves' hyperthyroidism. The specimen was blood. Written as DNA, the CDR3 is TGTGCCACCCGGCGGTCGGGGGACAACTATGGCTACACCTTC. It yields the protein CATRRSGDNYGYTF.